This note documents a single T cell receptor beta chain sequence. Its antigen remains unidentified. TCRdb's table, derived via immunoSEQ multiplex PCR, lists solely in-frame clones and lacks some. Of more than 85,000 clones in the sample, roughly nine tenths were seen once. This entry comes from a study of T cell responses to AZD1222 COVID-19 vaccine. Findings and limits, study-wide: Just five or six AZD1222 recipients tested seropositive at baseline. Nearly half of spike-specific TCRs reportedly target variant regions that are unmutated in the B.1.351 and B.1.1.7 variants. Sampled repertoires all dated from after the peak T cell response.

Per the germline V gene, CDR1 is MGHRA and CDR2 is YSYEKL. The ends were cut back, 1 base at V and 1 base at J, with 10 bases in the middle. This CDR3 has 15 amino acids. This clonotype was obtained from an adult in good health. The V and J genes are TRBV4-1 and TRBJ1-1; maybe TRBD1 (6 bases). The source material was peripheral blood, sampled on day 0 of AZD1222 vaccination. The CDR3 nucleotides read TGCGCCAGCAGCCAAGCGAAGGGGGAGAACACTGAAGCTTTCTTT. The encoded protein is CASSQAKGENTEAFF.